This record looks at one TCR beta chain sequence and its context. V was cut by 7 bases and J by 2 bases, with 14 bases left in between. Germline values: CDR1 LNHDA, CDR2 SQIVND (reference sequence). This CDR3 comprises 14 residues. Profiled with immunoSEQ multiplex PCR; TCRdb holds only in-frame clones, not every one. The sample lists approximately 54,000 clones, roughly nine tenths occurring once. This record comes from a study of graft-versus-host responses after intestinal transplantation. The source material was PBMCs, sampled nearly 670 days after intestinal transplant. This TCR derives from a human patient who received an intestinal transplant, so some T cells may come from the graft donor. The chain links TRBV19 to TRBJ1-2; tentative D call: TRBD1 (5 bases). CDR3 loop: CASIKTEGNYGYTF. The CDR3, as DNA: TGTGCCAGTATCAAGACAGAGGGAAACTATGGCTACACCTTC.